A single sample gave rise to the 2 T cell receptor beta chains below, sequenced in a study of blood T cell repertoires in COVID-19. Profiled with immunoSEQ multiplex PCR; TCRdb holds only in-frame clones, not every one. This sample has 50,000 to 65,000 clones; 70% to 90% occur once, and the top ten carry more than 0.9%. Sample: peripheral blood. All receptors derive from a man in his 70s with acute or convalescent COVID-19.

The chain combines TRBV5-1 with TRBJ1-1, with TRBD1 matching 8 bases. Germline V lookup: CDR1 SGHRS, CDR2 YFSETQ. CDR3 length: 14 amino acids. The junction had 5 bases not matched to a gene; V was cut back by 3 bases and J by 4 bases. The CDR3 sequence is CASSSHTGGTEAFF. In nucleotides, the CDR3 is TGCGCCAGCAGCTCTCATACAGGGGGCACTGAAGCTTTCTTT.

This clone came up once. This chain connects TRBV10-1 to TRBJ2-5; D might be TRBD2 (5 bases). The V gene lost 4 bases and the J gene lost 5 bases, with 14 bases spanning the gap. Germline-derived CDR1 and CDR2 are WNHNN and SYGVQD (reference sequence). The CDR3 contains 14 residues. The CDR3 spells CASSASLLGETQYF. The CDR3 DNA follows: TGCGCCAGCAGTGCTAGCCTTTTGGGGGAGACCCAGTACTTC.